This T cell receptor beta chain was documented in a study of metastatic and nonmetastatic thyroid tumors. Study in general: Repertoire comparison spanned blood and tumor or nodule tissue of malignant and benign thyroid patients. Study-wide results and caveats: Relative to benign nodules, malignant thyroid tumors were reportedly characterized by significantly elevated TCR beta diversity in blood and tumor.

This clone was observed many times. Its target is not known. Authors' methods: CDR3 differences across clinicopathological groups were used to build a distant-metastasis classifier for papillary thyroid cancer. TCRdb re-clonotyped the PCR reads through MiXCR. Here the V and J calls rest on TCRdb's processing, not on the authors' analysis. The data hold fewer than 50,000 clones, with under 20% observed a single time. No patient received treatment before thyroid surgery. The sample comprised blood. The source of this sequence is a female donor with papillary thyroid cancer or a benign thyroid nodule (not recorded which). Some clones in this sample may be carry-over from other donors' samples.

CDR3 sequence reads: CASSVWGTGGENEQFF. In DNA, the CDR3 is TGTGCCAGCAGTGTATGGGGGACAGGGGGAGAAAATGAGCAGTTCTTC. The genes are TRBV2 and TRBJ2-1; 11 bases are shared with TRBD1. From germline, CDR1 is SNHLY and CDR2 FYNNEI. CDR3 length: 16 amino acids. V shed 4 bases, J shed 7 bases, and the junction held 9 bases outside the gene matches.